This T cell receptor (beta chain) was obtained from a study of blood T cell repertoires in COVID-19. Study as a whole: Specimens from acute and convalescent COVID-19 originated in the United States, Italy and Spain. The analysed material was cDNA or gDNA that came from T cells, B-cell-depleted T cells, or PBMCs.

Original processing methods: Researchers report that nucleated cell counts were estimated from reference gene primer amplification. Assay used: immunoSEQ multiplex PCR; TCRdb lists only in-frame clones, some missing. The D gene and trimming were derived from the DNA, and the V and J assignments and clone size from that table. In the table there are under 300,000 clones, under 90% of which are singletons. The CDR3 has 14 residues. V was pared by 9 bases and J by 7 bases, with 11 bases of the junction left unmatched. Germline-derived CDR1 and CDR2 are LNHDA and SQIVND (reference sequence). The chain links TRBV19 to TRBJ2-2, with 7 bases identical to TRBD1. Sequenced: peripheral blood. The receptor's source is a woman aged 40 to 50 who had recovered from COVID-19. The CDR3 bases are TGTGCCAGCAAACTACAGGGGTTTGGCGGGGAGCTGTTTTTT. Encoded protein: CASKLQGFGGELFF.